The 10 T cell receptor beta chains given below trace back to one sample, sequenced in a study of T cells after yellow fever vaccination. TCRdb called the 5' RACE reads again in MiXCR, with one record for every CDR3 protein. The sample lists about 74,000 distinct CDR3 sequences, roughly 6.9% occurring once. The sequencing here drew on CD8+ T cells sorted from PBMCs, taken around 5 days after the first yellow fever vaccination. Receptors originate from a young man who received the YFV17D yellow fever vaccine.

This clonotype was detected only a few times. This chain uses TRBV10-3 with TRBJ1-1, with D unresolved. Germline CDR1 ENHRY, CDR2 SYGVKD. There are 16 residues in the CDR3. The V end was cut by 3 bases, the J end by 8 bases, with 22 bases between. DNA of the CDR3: TGTGCCATCAGTGATTTAAAATCCCGACTTTTTACCGAAGCTTTCTTT. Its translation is CAISDLKSRLFTEAFF.

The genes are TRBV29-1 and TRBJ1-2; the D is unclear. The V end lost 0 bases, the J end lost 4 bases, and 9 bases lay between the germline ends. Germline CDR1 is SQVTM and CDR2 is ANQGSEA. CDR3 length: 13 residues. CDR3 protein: CSVEDREIYGYTF. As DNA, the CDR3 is TGCAGCGTTGAAGATCGGGAGATCTATGGCTACACCTTC.

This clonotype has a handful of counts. The CDR3 coding sequence is TGTGCCAGCAGCGTAGAACCCACAGGGGCCTCCTACGAGCAGTACTTC. This translates into CASSVEPTGASYEQYF. This chain connects TRBV9 to TRBJ2-7, with 7 bases matching TRBD1. The CDR3 consists of 16 residues. The V gene's germline CDR1 is SGDLS and CDR2 YYNGEE. V lost 0 bases and J lost 0; bases outside the gene matches: 6.

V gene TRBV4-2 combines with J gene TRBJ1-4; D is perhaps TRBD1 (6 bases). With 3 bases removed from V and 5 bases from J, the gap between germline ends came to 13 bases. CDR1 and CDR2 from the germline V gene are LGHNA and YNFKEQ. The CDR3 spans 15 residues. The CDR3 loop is CASSHLDRRNEKLFF. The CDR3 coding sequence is TGTGCCAGCAGCCACCTCGACAGGAGAAATGAAAAACTGTTTTTT.

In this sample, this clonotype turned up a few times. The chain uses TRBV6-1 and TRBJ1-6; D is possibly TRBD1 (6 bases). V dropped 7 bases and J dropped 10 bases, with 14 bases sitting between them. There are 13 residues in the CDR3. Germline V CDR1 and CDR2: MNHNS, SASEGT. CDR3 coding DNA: TGTGCCAGCAAAACAGGGACCCCATCACCCCTCCACTTT. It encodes CASKTGTPSPLHF.

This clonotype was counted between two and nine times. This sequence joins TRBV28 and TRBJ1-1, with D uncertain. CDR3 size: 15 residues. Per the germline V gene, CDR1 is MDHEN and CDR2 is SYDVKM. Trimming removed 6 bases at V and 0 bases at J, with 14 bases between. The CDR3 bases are TGTGCCAGCAGGTGGCAGAAAAACATGAACACTGAAGCTTTCTTT. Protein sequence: CASRWQKNMNTEAFF.

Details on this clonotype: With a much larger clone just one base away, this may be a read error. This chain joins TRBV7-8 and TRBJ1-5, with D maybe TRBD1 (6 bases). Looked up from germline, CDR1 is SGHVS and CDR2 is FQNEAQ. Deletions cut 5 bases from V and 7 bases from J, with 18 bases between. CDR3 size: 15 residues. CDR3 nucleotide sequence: TGTGCCAGCAGCGGACTTGGGGGCTCCAAACAGCCCCAGCATTTT. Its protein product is CASSGLGGSKQPQHF. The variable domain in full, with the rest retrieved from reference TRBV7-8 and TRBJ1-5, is GAGVSQSPRYKVAKRGQDVALRCDPISGHVSLFWYQQALGQGPEFLTYFQNEAQLDKSGLPSDRFFAERPEGSVSTLKIQRTQQEDSAVYLCASSGLGGSKQPQHFGDGTRLSIL.

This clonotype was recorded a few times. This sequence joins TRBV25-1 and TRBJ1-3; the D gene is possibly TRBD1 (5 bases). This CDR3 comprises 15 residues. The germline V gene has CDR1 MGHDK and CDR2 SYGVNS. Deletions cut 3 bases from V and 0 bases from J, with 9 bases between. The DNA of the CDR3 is TGTGCCAGCAGTGATCAGGACAACTCTGGAAACACCATATATTTT. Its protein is CASSDQDNSGNTIYF.

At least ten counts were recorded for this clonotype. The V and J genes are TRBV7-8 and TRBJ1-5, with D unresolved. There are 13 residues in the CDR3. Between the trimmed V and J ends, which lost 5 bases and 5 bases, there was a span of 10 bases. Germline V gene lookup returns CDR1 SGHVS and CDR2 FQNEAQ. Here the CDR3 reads CASSPIGDQPQHF. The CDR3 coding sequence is TGTGCCAGCAGCCCGATCGGCGATCAGCCCCAGCATTTT.

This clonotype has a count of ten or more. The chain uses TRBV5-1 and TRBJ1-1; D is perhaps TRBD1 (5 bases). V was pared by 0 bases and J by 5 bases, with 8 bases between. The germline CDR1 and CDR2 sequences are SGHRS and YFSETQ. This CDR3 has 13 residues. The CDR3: CASSLGGVTEAFF. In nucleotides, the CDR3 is TGCGCCAGCAGCTTGGGAGGGGTGACTGAAGCTTTCTTT.